These 22 T cell receptor beta chains were all obtained from the same sample, sequenced in a study of T cells in Graves' hyperthyroidism and ophthalmopathy (dated by TCRdb to between 2018 and 2021). Library preparation used multiplex PCR. The instrument given in TCRdb is Illumina HiSeq 2000. TCR beta CDR3 regions were amplified from RNA transcripts. A first-round RT-PCR of the TCR CDR3 used the HTBI primer set with the Qiagen OneStep RT-PCR kit. TCRdb trimmed the raw reads at Q25, called clones with MiXCR and kept productive beta chains. CDR3 protein duplicates are merged, each entry listing the most common genes and DNA. The table for this sample lists a few hundred thousand distinct CDR3 sequences; 15% to 19% of them were counted only once. Clones ranked in the top ten supply under 7.5% of the sample. Sequencing was done on a sample of blood. These receptors all come from a woman in her twenties or thirties with Graves' hyperthyroidism.

There are many counts of this clonotype. This chain joins TRBV7-2 and TRBJ2-3; no firm D call. Trimming left V 5 bases short and J 1 base short, with 10 bases between. CDR1 and CDR2 (germline): SGHTA, FQGNSA. This CDR3 is built from 14 residues. The CDR3: CASSNPPRTDTQYF. The CDR3 DNA follows: TGTGCCAGCAGCAATCCCCCCCGCACAGATACGCAGTATTTT.

The chain combines TRBV18 with TRBJ1-5; the D is unclear. Germline CDR1 KGHSH, CDR2 LQKENI. CDR3 length: 14 residues. V was pared by 5 bases and J by 0 bases, with 8 bases between. The CDR3 here is CASSTQNSNQPQHF. The DNA for the CDR3 is TGTGCCAGCTCAACCCAGAATAGCAATCAGCCCCAGCATTTT.

The chain has TRBV27 and TRBJ1-1; tentatively, D is TRBD1 (5 bases). The CDR3 is made up of 16 amino acids. Trimming took 4 bases from V and 0 from J, leaving 15 bases between them. Germline-derived CDR1 and CDR2 are MNHEY and SMNVEV (reference sequence). The CDR3 sequence is CASSSTPGLVNTEAFF. The CDR3 DNA is TGTGCCAGCAGTTCGACTCCAGGGTTAGTGAACACTGAAGCTTTCTTT.

This clonotype was recorded many times. The chain has TRBV6-2 or TRBV6-3 and TRBJ2-1; 13 bases map to TRBD2. V shed 0 bases, J shed 7 bases, and the junction held 15 bases outside the gene matches. The germline gives CDR1 MNHEY, CDR2 SVGEGT. The CDR3 is 20 amino acids. CDR3: CASSYSKTSGRTHYQNEQFF. As DNA, the CDR3 is TGTGCCAGCAGTTACTCAAAGACTAGCGGGAGGACACACTATCAAAATGAGCAGTTCTTC.

At least ten counts were recorded for this clonotype. The chain has TRBV20-1 and TRBJ2-7; the D gene is possibly TRBD2 (6 bases). The CDR3 runs 16 residues. Germline loops: CDR1 DFQATT, CDR2 SNEGSKA (reference sequence). V was shortened by 1 base and J by 6 bases, with 22 bases between the two germline ends. The CDR3 here is CSARVIATGVSGEQYF. CDR3 coding DNA: TGCAGTGCTAGAGTTATTGCGACGGGAGTCTCGGGCGAGCAGTACTTC.

As regards this clonotype: The junction differs from germline at one of its ends, possibly a read error. This chain uses TRBV10-3 with TRBJ2-3; D possibly corresponds to TRBD2 (7 bases). CDR3 size: 14 residues. Germline V lookup: CDR1 ENHRY, CDR2 SYGVKD. This chain's CDR3 is CATSEGGRADTQYF. CDR3 in DNA: TGTGCCACCAGTGAGGGGGGGAGAGCAGATACGCAGTATTTT.

This clonotype occurred many times. The chain combines TRBV30 with TRBJ2-1; D is unresolved. V was clipped by 8 bases and J by 0 bases, with 11 bases between them. Germline CDR1 is GTSNPN and CDR2 is SVGIG (reference sequence). The CDR3 covers 13 residues. CDR3 sequence: CALDAVSYNEQFF. CDR3 in DNA: TGTGCCCTAGACGCGGTCTCCTACAATGAGCAGTTCTTC.

The table lists this clonotype with many counts. V gene TRBV14 combines with J gene TRBJ2-1, with D possibly matching TRBD2 (5 bases). This CDR3 has 13 residues. V shed 3 bases and J shed 10 bases, with 13 bases lying between them. The germline V gene encodes CDR1 SGHDN and CDR2 FVKESK. CDR3 DNA sequence: TGTGCCAGCAGCCAGAGAATGGGGAGAGAGCAGTTCTTC. Translating it yields CASSQRMGREQFF.

This clonotype was seen more than once but under ten times. The chain carries TRBV4-3 and TRBJ2-4; D is possibly TRBD2 (6 bases). The germline gives CDR1 LGHNA, CDR2 YSLEER. V lost 3 bases and J 3 bases, leaving 21 bases between the germline ends. CDR3 length equals 18 residues. In DNA, the CDR3 is TGCGCCAGCAGCCAGATTTCGGCGGGATTGGTGGACAAAAACATTCAGTACTTC. Translated: CASSQISAGLVDKNIQYF.

This clonotype was found many times. V usage is TRBV5-1 and J usage is TRBJ2-3; D is undetermined. Trimming shortened V by 0 bases and J by 4 bases, and 15 bases separated the two germline ends. Germline-derived CDR1 and CDR2 are SGHRS and YFSETQ. The CDR3 totals 16 residues. The DNA of the CDR3 is TGCGCCAGCAGCTTGGCCAAGGGCGACTTCCCAGATACGCAGTATTTT. This codes for CASSLAKGDFPDTQYF.

A few counts support this clonotype. No conserved phenylalanine or tryptophan ends this CDR3, so it is likely a read error. This chain joins TRBV5-1 and TRBJ2-7; D is possibly TRBD1 (6 bases). With 1 base removed from V and 4 bases from J, the gap between germline ends came to 9 bases. The CDR3 has 13 residues. Germline V gives CDR1 SGHRS, CDR2 YFSETQ. The CDR3 DNA reads TGCGCCAGCAGCTTGAGGCAGGGGTACGAGCAGTACCTC. Translating gives CASSLRQGYEQYL.

The chain links TRBV6-1 to TRBJ1-1; TRBD1 is a possible D gene (6 bases). Trimming removed 5 bases from V and 2 bases from J, with 12 bases in between. The CDR3 runs 14 residues. Germline V gene lookup returns CDR1 MNHNS and CDR2 SASEGT. CDR3 loop: CASSYQDSNTEAFF. CDR3 DNA: TGTGCCAGCAGTTACCAGGACAGTAACACTGAAGCTTTCTTT.

This clonotype has at least ten counts. The V and J genes are TRBV6-1 and TRBJ2-3; 14 nucleotides align to TRBD2. Unmatched junction bases numbered 6, after V lost 8 bases and J lost 8 bases. The germline V gene has CDR1 MNHNS and CDR2 SASEGT. The CDR3 is 14 residues long. The CDR3 bases are TGTGCCAGCGGGACTAGCGGGAGACCTGGTACGCAGTATTTT. Translation gives CASGTSGRPGTQYF.

This clonotype was counted a few times. V gene TRBV5-5 combines with J gene TRBJ2-7, with 8 nucleotides matching TRBD2. The CDR3 runs 15 residues. The J segment lost 4 bases and the V segment lost 0 bases, leaving 6 bases of the junction unmatched. Germline values: CDR1 SGHKS, CDR2 YYEKEE (reference sequence). Here the CDR3 reads CASSLVGLVWYEQYF. In DNA, the CDR3 is TGTGCCAGCAGCTTGGTGGGACTAGTTTGGTACGAGCAGTACTTC. Full variable domain (missing parts from reference TRBV5-5 and TRBJ2-7): DAGVTQSPTHLIKTRGQQVTLRCSPISGHKSVSWYQQVLGQGPQFIFQYYEKEERGRGNFPDRFSARQFPNYSSELNVNALLLGDSALYLCASSLVGLVWYEQYFGPGTRLTVT.

This clonotype was found many times. The chain uses TRBV7-9 and TRBJ2-1, with 12 positions matching TRBD2. Germline CDR1 and CDR2: SEHNR and FQNEAQ (reference sequence). J gave up 5 bases and V 2 bases, and 7 bases lay outside the gene matches. This CDR3 has 17 residues. This chain's CDR3 is CASSLMEGLAGHNEQFF. As DNA, the CDR3 is TGTGCCAGCAGCTTAATGGAGGGACTAGCGGGCCACAATGAGCAGTTCTTC.

The chain employs TRBV6-2 or TRBV6-3 and TRBJ2-4; D may be TRBD1 (6 bases). This CDR3 region has 14 residues. With 4 bases removed from V and 5 bases from J, the gap between germline ends came to 12 bases. Germline-derived CDR1 and CDR2 are MNHEY and SVGEGT. CDR3 in amino acids: CASSLTGIENIQYF. DNA of the CDR3: TGTGCCAGCAGTTTGACAGGAATAGAAAACATTCAGTACTTC.

This clonotype was detected many times. V and J are TRBV4-2 and TRBJ2-7, with 14 bases that match TRBD2. The CDR3 is 15 amino acids. V dropped 2 bases and J dropped 5; count of bases not matched to a gene: 2. Germline CDR1 is LGHNA and CDR2 is YNFKEQ. CDR3 coding DNA: TGTGCCAGCAGCCAATCGGGACTAGCGGGAGACGAGCAGTACTTC. It codes for CASSQSGLAGDEQYF.

This clonotype has just one count. The V and J genes are TRBV6-2 or TRBV6-3 and TRBJ2-7; D gene unclear. The CDR3 has 18 amino acids. Germline CDR1 is MNHEY and CDR2 is SVGEGT. V was shortened by 5 bases and J by 2 bases, with 25 bases between the two germline ends. The CDR3 is CASSHINGRQALPYEQYF. The CDR3 region has the DNA TGTGCCAGCAGTCACATAAACGGCCGCCAAGCGCTACCCTACGAGCAGTACTTC.

There are a few counts of this clonotype. The genes are TRBV27 and TRBJ2-7; D is ambiguous. CDR3 length: 16 amino acids. The ends were cut back, 2 bases at V and 3 bases at J, with 17 bases in the middle. The germline V gene has CDR1 MNHEY and CDR2 SMNVEV (reference sequence). The CDR3 sequence: CASSLHAGSIVYEQYF. For the CDR3, the DNA is TGTGCCAGCAGTTTACACGCAGGCTCTATCGTCTACGAGCAGTACTTC.

There are many counts of this clonotype. The chain employs TRBV6-2 or TRBV6-3 and TRBJ2-1; weak D call: TRBD2 (6 bases). CDR1 is MNHEY, CDR2 SVGEGT, per germline. V lost 2 bases and J lost 2, with 19 bases in between. The CDR3 loop spans 18 amino acids. The CDR3 DNA is TGTGCCAGCAGTTACCCAGGGACTCCACCCGTCCCCTACAATGAGCAGTTCTTC. It encodes CASSYPGTPPVPYNEQFF.

The sample holds a few counts of this clonotype. The rearrangement links TRBV28 to TRBJ2-7; 7 positions match TRBD1. The junction had 9 bases not matched to a gene; V was cut back by 6 bases and J by 1 base. Germline V lookup: CDR1 MDHEN, CDR2 SYDVKM. This CDR3 spans 15 amino acids. The CDR3, as DNA: TGTGCCAGCAGCTTTCCGGGACAGCGATCCTACGAGCAGTACTTC. It yields the protein CASSFPGQRSYEQYF.

This clonotype was picked up many times. The chain carries TRBV29-1 and TRBJ2-5; 11 nucleotides line up with TRBD2. The CDR3 consists of 14 residues. CDR1 and CDR2 from the germline V gene are SQVTM and ANQGSEA. Germline trimming cut 4 bases from V and 5 bases from J; bases unmatched to any gene: 6. CDR3 sequence: CSVGLAGTPETQYF. In DNA, the CDR3 is TGCAGCGTTGGACTAGCGGGGACACCGGAGACCCAGTACTTC.